This T cell receptor beta chain appears in the sequencing data of a study of response to subunit inactivated influenza vaccine (dated by TCRdb to the late 2010s). The study in broad terms: Deep quantitative T cell receptor repertoire profiling was used in the study to track responses to a trivalent subunit inactivated influenza vaccine.

This clonotype was observed a few times. It has no known antigen specificity. Base qualities are not at hand, and no much larger clone is one base apart. Trimming removed 3 bases from V and 6 bases from J, leaving 5 bases between the germline ends. From the cysteine up to the phenylalanine, the CDR3 has a length of 11 residues. Here the CDR3 DNA is all that survives: 33 bases in frame from base 1. The germline V gene supplies CDR1 SQVTM and CDR2 ANQGSEA. The library was generated by RT-PCR. Data came from an Illumina HiSeq 2500. TCRdb took the public reads, trimmed them with fastp at Q25, ran MiXCR for clone calling and kept in-frame beta chains. Identical CDR3 protein sequences are pooled into one entry, listed with their most common genes and DNA. This sample gives approximately 500,000 distinct CDR3 sequences in total; 11% to 15% of them show up just once. In total, the top ten clones hold more than 9.5% of the sample.

The research as a whole found: According to the authors, only a limited number of new T cells may be recruited by each seasonal influenza vaccination.

The receptor's source is a man in his fifties or sixties who received an inactivated influenza vaccine. Donor details come from another sample of the same person, matched by shared clones. This chain is built from TRBV29-1 and TRBJ2-2, with the D gene not confidently named. The source was PBMCs from blood, collected 11 to 12 days after vaccination. The DNA reads TGCAGCGTTGATTGGGCCGGGGAGCTGTTTTTT. It encodes CSVDWAGELFF.